These 6 T cell receptor beta chains came from one sample sequenced in a study of Ad26.COV2.S vaccination and SARS-CoV-2 variants. The repertoire was sequenced with immunoSEQ multiplex PCR; TCRdb's copy has only in-frame clones and lacks some. The table includes 250,000 or so clones, roughly 85% detected once. Specified treatment: about 20 received Ad26.COV2.S at low or high dose, single or two shots; several received placebo; per-sample allocation not given. Samples were taken on day 63 after the first vaccine or placebo injection. This specimen was peripheral blood, taken in a trial of Ad26.COV2.S vaccine versus placebo. The receptors here all came from a person between 18 and 59 years old who received the Ad26.COV2.S COVID-19 vaccine or a placebo.

The rearrangement joins TRBV19 to TRBJ2-2, with 8 bases identical to TRBD1. The CDR3 has 15 amino acids. Germline V lookup: CDR1 LNHDA, CDR2 SQIVND (reference sequence). J lost 1 base, V lost 10 bases, and 8 bases had no gene match. Written as DNA, the CDR3 is TGTGCCACCAAAACTGACAGGGGGAACACCGGGGAGCTGTTTTTT. Amino acids: CATKTDRGNTGELFF. Full variable domain (remainder filled in from reference TRBV19 and TRBJ2-2): DGGITQSPKYLFRKEGQNVTLSCEQNLNHDAMYWYRQDPGQGLRLIYYSQIVNDFQKGDIAEGYSVSREKKESFPLTVTSAQKNPTAFYLCATKTDRGNTGELFFGEGSRLTVL.

The CDR3 DNA follows: TGTGCCAGCACTCACCTTTTAGATGCTTTCTTT. It encodes CASTHLLDAFF. The V call is TRBV6-5, the J call TRBJ1-1; D gene uncertain. The CDR3 has 11 residues. The germline V gene has CDR1 MNHEY and CDR2 SVGAGI. Between the trimmed V and J ends, which lost 7 bases and 11 bases, there was a span of 14 bases.

V is TRBV18 and J is TRBJ1-1, with D unclear. The CDR3 runs to 14 residues. CDR1 and CDR2 from the germline V gene are KGHSH and LQKENI. V was pared by 2 bases and J by 6 bases, with 13 bases between. Here the CDR3 reads CASSPSPSQPEAFF. The CDR3 DNA reads as TGTGCCAGCTCACCATCCCCGTCACAACCTGAAGCTTTCTTT.

J is TRBJ2-3 and V is TRBV6-2 or TRBV6-3; a weak D match, TRBD1 (5 bases). CDR1 is MNHEY and CDR2 is SVGEGT in the germline V gene. Trimming left V 5 bases short and J 6 bases short, with 15 bases between. The length of the CDR3 is 14 residues. DNA for the CDR3: TGTGCCAGCAGTGGCGGAGTGGGGCGGGATACGCAGTATTTT. This sequence encodes CASSGGVGRDTQYF.

The chain links TRBV4-3 to TRBJ1-4; D call uncertain. With 1 base removed from V and 7 bases from J, the gap between germline ends came to 19 bases. CDR3 length: 17 residues. Germline lookup yields CDR1 LGHNA and CDR2 YSLEER. The CDR3 is CASSQGTGILKGEKLFF. The CDR3 DNA sequence: TGCGCCAGCAGCCAAGGTACGGGGATCTTGAAAGGTGAAAAACTGTTTTTT.

The J gene is TRBJ1-4, the V gene TRBV18, with 8 bases identical to TRBD1. Trimming at V came to 5 bases and at J to 7 bases, leaving 9 bases not matched to a gene. The CDR3 has 15 residues. Germline CDR1 is KGHSH and CDR2 is LQKENI. CDR3 loop: CASSAGAGGSEKLFF. The CDR3 region has the DNA TGTGCCAGCTCAGCGGGGGCAGGGGGCTCTGAAAAACTGTTTTTT. Supplemented by reference TRBV18 and TRBJ1-4, the full variable domain reads NAGVMQNPRHLVRRRGQEARLRCSPMKGHSHVYWYRQLPEEGLKFMVYLQKENIIDESGMPKERFSAEFPKEGPSILRIQQVVRGDSAAYFCASSAGAGGSEKLFFGSGTQLSVL.